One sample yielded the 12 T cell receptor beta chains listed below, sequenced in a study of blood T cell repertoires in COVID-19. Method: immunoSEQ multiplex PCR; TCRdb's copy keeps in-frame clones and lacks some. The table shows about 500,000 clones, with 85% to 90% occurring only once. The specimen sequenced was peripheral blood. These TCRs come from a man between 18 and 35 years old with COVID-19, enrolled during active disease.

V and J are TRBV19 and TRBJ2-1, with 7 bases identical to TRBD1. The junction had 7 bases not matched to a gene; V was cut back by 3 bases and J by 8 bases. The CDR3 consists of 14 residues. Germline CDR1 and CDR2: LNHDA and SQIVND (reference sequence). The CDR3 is CASSIGTADDEQFF. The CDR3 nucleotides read TGTGCCAGTAGTATTGGGACAGCGGACGATGAGCAGTTCTTC.

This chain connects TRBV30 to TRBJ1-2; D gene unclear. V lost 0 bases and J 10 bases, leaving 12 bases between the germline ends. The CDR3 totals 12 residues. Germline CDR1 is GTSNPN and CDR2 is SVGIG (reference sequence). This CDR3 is CAWSVNQVNYTF. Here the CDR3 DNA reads TGTGCCTGGAGTGTAAACCAGGTAAACTACACCTTC.

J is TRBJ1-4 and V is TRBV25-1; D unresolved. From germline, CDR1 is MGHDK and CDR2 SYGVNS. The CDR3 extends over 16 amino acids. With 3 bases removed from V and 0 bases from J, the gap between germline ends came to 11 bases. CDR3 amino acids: CASSESGGATNEKLFF. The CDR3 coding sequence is TGTGCCAGCAGTGAGAGCGGCGGTGCAACTAATGAAAAACTGTTTTTT.

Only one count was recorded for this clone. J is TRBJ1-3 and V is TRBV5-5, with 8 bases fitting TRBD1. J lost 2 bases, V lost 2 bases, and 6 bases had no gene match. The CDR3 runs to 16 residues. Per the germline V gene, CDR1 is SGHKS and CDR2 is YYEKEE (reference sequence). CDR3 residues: CASSLNRGATGNTIYF. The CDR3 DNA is TGTGCCAGCAGCTTAAACAGGGGGGCCACTGGAAACACCATATATTTT.

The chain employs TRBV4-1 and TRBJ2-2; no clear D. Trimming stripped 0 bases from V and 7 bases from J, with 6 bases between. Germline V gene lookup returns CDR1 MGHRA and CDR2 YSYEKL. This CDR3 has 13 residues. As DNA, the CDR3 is TGCGCCAGCAGCCAAGAGGCGGTCGGGGAGCTGTTTTTT. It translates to CASSQEAVGELFF.

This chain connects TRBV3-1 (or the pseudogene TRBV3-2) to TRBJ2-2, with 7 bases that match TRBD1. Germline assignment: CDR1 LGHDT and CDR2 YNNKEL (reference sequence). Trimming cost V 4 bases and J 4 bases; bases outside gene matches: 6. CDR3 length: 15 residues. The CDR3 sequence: CASSPRTGFTGELFF. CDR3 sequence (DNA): TGTGCCAGCAGCCCTAGGACAGGTTTCACCGGGGAGCTGTTTTTT.

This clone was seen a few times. The CDR3 DNA follows: TGTGCCAGCAGCCCTGGGACAGGGAAGGCTGAAGCTTTCTTT. This gives the protein CASSPGTGKAEAFF. The genes are TRBV11-1 and TRBJ1-1; 9 nucleotides agree with TRBD1. The J segment lost 6 bases and the V segment lost 5 bases, leaving 7 bases of the junction unmatched. CDR3 length: 14 amino acids. The germline V gene encodes CDR1 SGHAT and CDR2 FQDESV (reference sequence).

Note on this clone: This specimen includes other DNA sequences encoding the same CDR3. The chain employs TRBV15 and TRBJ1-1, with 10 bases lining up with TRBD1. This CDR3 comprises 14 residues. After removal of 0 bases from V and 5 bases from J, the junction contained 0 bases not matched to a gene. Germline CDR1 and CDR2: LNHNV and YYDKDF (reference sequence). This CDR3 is CATSREGQGTEAFF. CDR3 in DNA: TGTGCCACCAGCAGAGAGGGACAGGGGACTGAAGCTTTCTTT.

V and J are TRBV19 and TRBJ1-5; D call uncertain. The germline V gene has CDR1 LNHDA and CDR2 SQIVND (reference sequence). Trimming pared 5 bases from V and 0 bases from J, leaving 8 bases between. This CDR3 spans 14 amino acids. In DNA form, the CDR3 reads TGTGCCAGTAGTGCCACTTATAGCAATCAGCCCCAGCATTTT. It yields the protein CASSATYSNQPQHF.

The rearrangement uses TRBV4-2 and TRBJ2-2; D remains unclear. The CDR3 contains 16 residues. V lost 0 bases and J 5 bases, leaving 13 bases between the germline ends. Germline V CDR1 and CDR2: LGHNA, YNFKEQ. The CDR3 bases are TGTGCCAGCAGCCAAGACGTGACGGGTCGGACCGGGGAGCTGTTTTTT. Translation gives CASSQDVTGRTGELFF.

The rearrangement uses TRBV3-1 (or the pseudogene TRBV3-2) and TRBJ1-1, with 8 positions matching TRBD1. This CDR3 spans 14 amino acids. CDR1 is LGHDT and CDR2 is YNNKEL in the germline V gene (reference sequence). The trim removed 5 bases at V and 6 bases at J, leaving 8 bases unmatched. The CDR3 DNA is TGTGCCAGCAGCGACAGGGGAGGAGGCGCTGAAGCTTTCTTT. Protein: CASSDRGGGAEAFF.

This CDR3 reads CASSLTGNTGELFF. The CDR3 DNA reads as TGTGCCAGCAGCTTGACAGGGAACACCGGGGAGCTGTTTTTT. The chain is built from TRBV5-5 and TRBJ2-2; the D gene is possibly TRBD1 (5 bases). This CDR3 contains 14 residues. V lost 1 base to trimming and J lost 1 base, with 5 bases between them. Germline V gene data show CDR1 as SGHKS and CDR2 as YYEKEE (reference sequence).